The T cell receptor (beta chain) under discussion was sequenced for a study of T-cell reconstitution after alpha-beta-depleted transplantation in children. Ten or more counts support this clonotype. The CDR3 totals 15 residues. Trimming stripped 5 bases from V and 3 bases from J, with 13 bases between. Germline CDR1 reads SGHAT; CDR2 reads FQNNGV. Unique molecular identifiers were used to barcode this TCRbeta library. Using its own MiXCR run on the PCR reads, TCRdb lists one record per CDR3 protein. The data show around 78,000 distinct CDR3 sequences, with about 7.3% seen just once and less than 3% held by the top ten.

The sample in question was PBMCs from the stem cell graft donor, obtained from the stem cell graft. The chain links TRBV11-2 to TRBJ2-2; tentatively, D is TRBD1 (6 bases). The sequence was obtained from a human donor who donated a stem cell graft to a child with acute lymphoblastic leukemia. The CDR3 protein is CASSGGQRDTGELFF. The CDR3 bases are TGTGCCAGCAGCGGGGGACAAAGGGACACCGGGGAGCTGTTTTTT.